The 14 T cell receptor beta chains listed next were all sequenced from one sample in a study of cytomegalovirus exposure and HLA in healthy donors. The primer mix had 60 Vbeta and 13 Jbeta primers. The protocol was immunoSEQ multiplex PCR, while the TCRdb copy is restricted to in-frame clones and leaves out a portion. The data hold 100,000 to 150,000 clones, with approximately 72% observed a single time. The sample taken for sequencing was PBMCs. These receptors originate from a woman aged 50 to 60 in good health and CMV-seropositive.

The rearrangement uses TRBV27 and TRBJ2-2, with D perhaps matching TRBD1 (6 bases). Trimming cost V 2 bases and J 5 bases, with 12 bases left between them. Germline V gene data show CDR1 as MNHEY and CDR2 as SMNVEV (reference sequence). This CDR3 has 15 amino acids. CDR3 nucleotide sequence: TGTGCCAGCAGTTTAACTCAGGGGTGGACCGGGGAGCTGTTTTTT. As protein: CASSLTQGWTGELFF.

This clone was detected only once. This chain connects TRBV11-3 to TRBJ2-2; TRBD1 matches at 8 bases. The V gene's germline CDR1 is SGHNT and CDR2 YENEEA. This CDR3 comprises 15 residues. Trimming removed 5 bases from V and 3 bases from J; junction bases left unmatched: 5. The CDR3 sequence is CASSPQGADTGELFF. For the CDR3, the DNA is TGTGCCAGCAGCCCCCAGGGGGCAGACACCGGGGAGCTGTTTTTT.

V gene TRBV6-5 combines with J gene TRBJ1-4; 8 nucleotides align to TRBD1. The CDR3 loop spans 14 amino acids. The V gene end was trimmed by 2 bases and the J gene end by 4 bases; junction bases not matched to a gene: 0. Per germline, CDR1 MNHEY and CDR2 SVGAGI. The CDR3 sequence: CASSYGQGNEKLFF. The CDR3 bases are TGTGCCAGCAGTTACGGACAGGGTAATGAAAAACTGTTTTTT.

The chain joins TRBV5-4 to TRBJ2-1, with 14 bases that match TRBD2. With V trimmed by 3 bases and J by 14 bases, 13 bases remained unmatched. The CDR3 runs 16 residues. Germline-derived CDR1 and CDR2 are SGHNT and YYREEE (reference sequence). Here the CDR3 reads CASSWDSGTSGGGEFF. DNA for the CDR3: TGTGCCAGCAGCTGGGACTCCGGGACTAGCGGGGGAGGGGAGTTCTTC.

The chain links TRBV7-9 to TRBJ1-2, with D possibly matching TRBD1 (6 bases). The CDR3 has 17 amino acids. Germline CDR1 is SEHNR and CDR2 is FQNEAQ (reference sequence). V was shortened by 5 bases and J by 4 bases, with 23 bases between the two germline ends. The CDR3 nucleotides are TGTGCCAGCAGCGCCAGGACAGCTTCCCTTTCTCTCTATGGCTACACCTTC. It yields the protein CASSARTASLSLYGYTF.

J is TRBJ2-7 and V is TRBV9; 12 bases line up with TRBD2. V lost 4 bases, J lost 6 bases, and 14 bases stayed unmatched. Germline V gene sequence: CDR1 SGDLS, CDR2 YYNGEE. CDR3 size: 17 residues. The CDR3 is CASSTQLAGGPQSEQYF. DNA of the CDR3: TGTGCCAGCAGCACCCAACTAGCGGGGGGCCCTCAGAGCGAGCAGTACTTC.

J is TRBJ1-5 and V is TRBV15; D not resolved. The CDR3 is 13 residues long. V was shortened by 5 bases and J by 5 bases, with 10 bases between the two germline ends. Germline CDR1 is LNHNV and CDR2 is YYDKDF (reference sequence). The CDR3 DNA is TGTGCCACCAGCCCCGGGTTGGATCAGCCCCAGCATTTT. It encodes CATSPGLDQPQHF.

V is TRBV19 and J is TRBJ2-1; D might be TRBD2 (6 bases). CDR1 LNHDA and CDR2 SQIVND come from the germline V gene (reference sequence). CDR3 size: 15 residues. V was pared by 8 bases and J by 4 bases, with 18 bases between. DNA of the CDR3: TGTGCCAGTGAGGAGGAGGGAACGGAGTACAATGAGCAGTTCTTC. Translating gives CASEEEGTEYNEQFF. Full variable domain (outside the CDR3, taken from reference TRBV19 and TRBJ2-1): DGGITQSPKYLFRKEGQNVTLSCEQNLNHDAMYWYRQDPGQGLRLIYYSQIVNDFQKGDIAEGYSVSREKKESFPLTVTSAQKNPTAFYLCASEEEGTEYNEQFFGPGTRLTVL.

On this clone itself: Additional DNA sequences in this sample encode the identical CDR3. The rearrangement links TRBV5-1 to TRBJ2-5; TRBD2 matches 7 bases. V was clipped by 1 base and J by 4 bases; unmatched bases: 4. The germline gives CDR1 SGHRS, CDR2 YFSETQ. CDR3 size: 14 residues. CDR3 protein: CASSLRGDRETQYF. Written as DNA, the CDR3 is TGCGCCAGCAGCTTGCGGGGGGATAGAGAGACCCAGTACTTC.

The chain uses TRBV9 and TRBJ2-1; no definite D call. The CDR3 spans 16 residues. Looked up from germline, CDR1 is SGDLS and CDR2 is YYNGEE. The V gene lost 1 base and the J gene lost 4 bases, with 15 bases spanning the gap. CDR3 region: CASSVLSVTSYNEQFF. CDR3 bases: TGTGCCAGCAGCGTACTAAGCGTTACCTCGTACAATGAGCAGTTCTTC.

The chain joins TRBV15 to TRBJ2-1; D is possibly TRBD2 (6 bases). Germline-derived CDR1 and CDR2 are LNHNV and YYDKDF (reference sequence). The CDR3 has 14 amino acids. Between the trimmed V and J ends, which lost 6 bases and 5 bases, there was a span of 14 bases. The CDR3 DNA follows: TGTGCCACCAGAATCCCGGACTACCACAATGAGCAGTTCTTC. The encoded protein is CATRIPDYHNEQFF.

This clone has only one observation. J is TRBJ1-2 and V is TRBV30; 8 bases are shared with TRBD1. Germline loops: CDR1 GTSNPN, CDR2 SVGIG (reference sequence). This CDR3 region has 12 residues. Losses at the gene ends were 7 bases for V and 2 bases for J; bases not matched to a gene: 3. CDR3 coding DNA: TGTGCCTTCGGACAGGGCAACTATGGCTACACCTTC. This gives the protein CAFGQGNYGYTF. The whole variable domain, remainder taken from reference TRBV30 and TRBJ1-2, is SQTIHQWPATLVQPVGSPLSLECTVEGTSNPNLYWYRQAAGRGLQLLFYSVGIGQISSEVPQNLSASRPQDRQFILSSKKLLLSDSGFYLCAFGQGNYGYTFGSGTRLTVV.

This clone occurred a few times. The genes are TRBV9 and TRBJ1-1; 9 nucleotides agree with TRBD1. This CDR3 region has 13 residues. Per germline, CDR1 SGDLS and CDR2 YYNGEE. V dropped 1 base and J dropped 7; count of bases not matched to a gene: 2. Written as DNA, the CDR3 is TGTGCCAGCAGCGTATCGGACAGGGGTGAAGCTTTCTTT. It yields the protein CASSVSDRGEAFF.

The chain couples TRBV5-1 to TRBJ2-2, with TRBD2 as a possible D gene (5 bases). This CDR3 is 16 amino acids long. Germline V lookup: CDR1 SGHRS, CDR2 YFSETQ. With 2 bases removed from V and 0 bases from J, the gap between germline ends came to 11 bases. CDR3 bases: TGCGCCAGCAGCTTAAGCGGACGGACGAACACCGGGGAGCTGTTTTTT. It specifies CASSLSGRTNTGELFF.